This T cell receptor beta chain stems from a study of T cell responses to AZD1222 COVID-19 vaccine. Study-level results: Sampling that yielded the repertoires occurred only after the peak T cell response. The donors showed a predominance of white British ancestry and of females, with possible underestimation of clonal diversity. Regions 160-218 and 743-854 dominated among vaccine-associated CD4 TCRs spanning spike.

Here immunoSEQ multiplex PCR was the method, and the copy in TCRdb shows in-frame clones only, minus some. The data show some 180,000 clones, 90% to 95% seen once. The CDR3 runs to 15 residues. Unmatched junction bases numbered 9, after V lost 7 bases and J lost 2 bases. Germline V gives CDR1 LGHDT, CDR2 YNNKEL (reference sequence). Comment on this clone: Its antigen is unknown.

This chain links TRBV3-1 (or the pseudogene TRBV3-2) with TRBJ2-7, with 9 bases aligning to TRBD2. Specimen: peripheral blood, collected 28 days after the second dose of the MenACWY control vaccine. This TCR was recovered from an adult who received the MenACWY meningococcal vaccine as a control. CDR3 region: CASTQGLAGAYEQYF. Here the CDR3 DNA reads TGTGCCAGCACCCAGGGTTTAGCGGGGGCCTACGAGCAGTACTTC.